This TCR beta chain was sequenced for a study of blood T cell repertoires in COVID-19. Using immunoSEQ multiplex PCR, the repertoire was profiled, and TCRdb retains in-frame clones only, with some absent. The sample lists about 87,000 clones, about 87% occurring once. The length of the CDR3 is 14 residues. V was cut by 8 bases and J by 0 bases, with 13 bases left in between. Looked up from germline, CDR1 is LNHDA and CDR2 is SQIVND (reference sequence). The clonotype comes from a man between 35 and 55 years old with acute or convalescent COVID-19. The sequencing input was peripheral blood. The rearrangement joins TRBV19 to TRBJ1-1; D might be TRBD1 (5 bases). CDR3 region: CASSTGLMNTEAFF. Written as DNA, the CDR3 is TGTGCCAGTTCCACGGGACTGATGAACACTGAAGCTTTCTTT. The full variable domain, its missing parts supplied by reference TRBV19 and TRBJ1-1, is DGGITQSPKYLFRKEGQNVTLSCEQNLNHDAMYWYRQDPGQGLRLIYYSQIVNDFQKGDIAEGYSVSREKKESFPLTVTSAQKNPTAFYLCASSTGLMNTEAFFGQGTRLTVV.